The entry that follows covers one T cell receptor (beta chain) sequence. Antigen: not known. This sample was taken from a study of T cell repertoires in cytomegalovirus infection. Study as a whole: Matching HLA type, along with CMV infection, was indicated by public TCR beta signatures. Study conclusions and caveats: Cumulative public TCR beta family frequency identified CMV carriers with the relevant HLA. HLA-C-restricted CMV-specific TCR beta clonotypes were dominant in the ex vivo response.

TCRdb re-called the reads through MiXCR, storing one row per CDR3 protein. The table lists 700,000 to 950,000 distinct CDR3 sequences, roughly 33% of them singletons. The TCR sequence derives from a human donor in good health (CMV status not recorded). Some clones in this sample may be carry-over from other donors' samples. This specimen consisted of cultured CD8+ T cells from PBMCs, obtained from culture after CMV antigen stimulation.

The DNA for the CDR3 is TGTGCCAGCAGTTATTCCCTGCAGGGGTTTGCTAATGAAAAACTGTTTTTT. It codes for CASSYSLQGFANEKLFF. V usage is TRBV6-6 and J usage is TRBJ1-4, with a possible D match to TRBD1 (6 bases). Germline loops: CDR1 MNHNY, CDR2 SVGAGI (reference sequence). The ends were cut back, 3 bases at V and 3 bases at J, with 17 bases in the middle. The CDR3 contains 17 residues.